This TCR beta chain was observed in a study of T cells in localized non-small cell lung cancer. Findings of the study overall: Among the tissues sampled, uninvolved adjacent lung had the highest T cell clonality, above tumor.

This CDR3 region has 15 residues. Germline V gene lookup returns CDR1 KGHSH and CDR2 LQKENI. V was pared by 4 bases and J by 12 bases, with 10 bases of the junction left unmatched. With regard to this clone: The target antigen is unknown.

The table came from immunoSEQ multiplex PCR; TCRdb's copy has only in-frame clones and leaves some out. The profile shows 25,000 or so clones, 70% to 90% of them singletons. This TCR was recovered from a man aged 35 to 69 with stage II lung adenocarcinoma. The starting material was PBMCs, obtained before any cancer treatment. The chain has TRBV18 and TRBJ2-1; 12 bases line up with TRBD2. CDR3 in amino acids: CASSRYGTSGSPQFF. Written as DNA, the CDR3 is TGTGCCAGCTCACGGTACGGGACTAGCGGGTCCCCGCAGTTCTTC.